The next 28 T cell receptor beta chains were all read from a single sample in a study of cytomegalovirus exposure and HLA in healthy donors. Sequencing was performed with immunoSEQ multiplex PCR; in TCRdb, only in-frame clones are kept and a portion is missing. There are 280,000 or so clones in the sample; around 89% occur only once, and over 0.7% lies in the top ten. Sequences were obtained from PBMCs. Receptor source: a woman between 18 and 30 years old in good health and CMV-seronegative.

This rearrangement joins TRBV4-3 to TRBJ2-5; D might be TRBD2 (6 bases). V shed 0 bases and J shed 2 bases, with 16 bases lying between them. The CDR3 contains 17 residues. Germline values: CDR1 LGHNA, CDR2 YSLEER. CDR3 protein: CASSQEWERAIQETQYF. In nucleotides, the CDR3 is TGCGCCAGCAGCCAAGAATGGGAGCGGGCCATACAAGAGACCCAGTACTTC.

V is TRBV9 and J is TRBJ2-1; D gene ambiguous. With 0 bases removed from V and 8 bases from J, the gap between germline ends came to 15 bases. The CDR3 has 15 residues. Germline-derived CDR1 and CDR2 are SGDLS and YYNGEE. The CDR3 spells CASSVAPGFKDEQFF. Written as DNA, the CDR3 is TGTGCCAGCAGCGTAGCACCGGGTTTCAAGGATGAGCAGTTCTTC.

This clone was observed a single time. The CDR3 nucleotides read TGTGCCAGCAGCTTAGGCAGGTCCGACCCCAATGAGCAGTTCTTC. Amino acids: CASSLGRSDPNEQFF. The V gene is TRBV7-2, the J gene TRBJ2-1; D is undetermined. This CDR3 region has 15 residues. The V gene lost 1 base and the J gene lost 6 bases, with 13 bases spanning the gap. CDR1 and CDR2 from the germline V gene are SGHTA and FQGNSA. Complete variable domain (other parts from reference TRBV7-2 and TRBJ2-1): GAGVSQSPSNKVTEKGKDVELRCDPISGHTALYWYRQSLGQGLEFLIYFQGNSAPDKSGLPSDRFSAERTGGSVSTLTIQRTQQEDSAVYLCASSLGRSDPNEQFFGPGTRLTVL.

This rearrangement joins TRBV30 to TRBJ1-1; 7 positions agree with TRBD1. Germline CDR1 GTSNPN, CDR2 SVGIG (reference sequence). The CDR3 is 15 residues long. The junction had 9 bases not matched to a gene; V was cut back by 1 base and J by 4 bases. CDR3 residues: CAWSDYGQVSTEAFF. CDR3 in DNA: TGTGCCTGGAGTGACTATGGACAGGTGAGCACTGAAGCTTTCTTT.

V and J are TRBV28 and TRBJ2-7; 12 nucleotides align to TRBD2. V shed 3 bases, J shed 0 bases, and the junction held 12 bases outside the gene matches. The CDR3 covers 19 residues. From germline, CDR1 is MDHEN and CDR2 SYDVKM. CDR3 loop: CASSFREPSGRVSSYEQYF. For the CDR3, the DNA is TGTGCCAGCAGTTTTCGAGAGCCTAGCGGGAGGGTGAGCTCCTACGAGCAGTACTTC.

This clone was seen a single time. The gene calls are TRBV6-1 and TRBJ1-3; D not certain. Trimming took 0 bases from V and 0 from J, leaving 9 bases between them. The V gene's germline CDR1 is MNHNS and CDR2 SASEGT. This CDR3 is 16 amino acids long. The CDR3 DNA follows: TGTGCCAGCAGTGAAGCGACGAGGTACTCTGGAAACACCATATATTTT. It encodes CASSEATRYSGNTIYF.

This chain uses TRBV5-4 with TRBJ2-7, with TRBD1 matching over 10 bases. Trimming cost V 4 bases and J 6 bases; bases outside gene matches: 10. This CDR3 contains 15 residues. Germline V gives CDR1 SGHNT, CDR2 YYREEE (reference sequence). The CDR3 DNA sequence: TGTGCCAGCAGCCGGACCGGGACAGGGGTATCCGAGCAGTACTTC. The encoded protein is CASSRTGTGVSEQYF.

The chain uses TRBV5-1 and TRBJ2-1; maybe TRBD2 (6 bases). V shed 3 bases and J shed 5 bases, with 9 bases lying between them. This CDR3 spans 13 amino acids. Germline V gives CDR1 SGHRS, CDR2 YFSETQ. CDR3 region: CASSWGTDNEQFF. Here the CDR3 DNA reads TGCGCCAGCAGCTGGGGGACTGACAATGAGCAGTTCTTC.

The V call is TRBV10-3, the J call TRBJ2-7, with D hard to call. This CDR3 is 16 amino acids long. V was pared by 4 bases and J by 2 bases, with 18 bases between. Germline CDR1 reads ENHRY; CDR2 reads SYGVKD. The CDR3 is CAISGGRGGYTYEQYF. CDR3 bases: TGTGCCATCAGTGGCGGCCGAGGTGGATACACCTACGAGCAGTACTTC.

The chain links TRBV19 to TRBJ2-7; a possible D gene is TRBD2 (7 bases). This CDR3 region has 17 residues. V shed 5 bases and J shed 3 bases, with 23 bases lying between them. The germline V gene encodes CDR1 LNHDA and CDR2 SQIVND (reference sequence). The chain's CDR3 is CASSQTGGGSWIYEQYF. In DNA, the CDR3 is TGTGCCAGTAGTCAAACCGGGGGCGGGAGCTGGATCTACGAGCAGTACTTC.

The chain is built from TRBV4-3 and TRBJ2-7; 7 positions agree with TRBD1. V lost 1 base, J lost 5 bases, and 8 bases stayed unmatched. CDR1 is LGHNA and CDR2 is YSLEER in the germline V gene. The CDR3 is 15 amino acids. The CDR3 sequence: CASSQASGGPNEQYF. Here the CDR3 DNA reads TGCGCCAGCAGCCAAGCGTCAGGGGGTCCCAACGAGCAGTACTTC.

As DNA, the CDR3 is TGTGCCAGCTCTCCCAGGGTTGGGCAGCCCCAGCATTTT. Its protein is CASSPRVGQPQHF. The chain employs TRBV18 and TRBJ1-5; tentative D call: TRBD1 (5 bases). V gave up 6 bases and J gave up 7 bases, with 13 bases separating them. CDR1 KGHSH and CDR2 LQKENI come from the germline V gene. CDR3 length: 13 amino acids.

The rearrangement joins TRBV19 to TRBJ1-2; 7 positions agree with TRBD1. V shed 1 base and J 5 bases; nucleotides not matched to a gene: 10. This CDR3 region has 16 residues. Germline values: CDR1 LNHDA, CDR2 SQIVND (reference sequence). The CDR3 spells CASSIGIGKGAYGYTF. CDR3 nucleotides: TGTGCCAGTAGTATAGGGATCGGAAAGGGGGCTTATGGCTACACCTTC.

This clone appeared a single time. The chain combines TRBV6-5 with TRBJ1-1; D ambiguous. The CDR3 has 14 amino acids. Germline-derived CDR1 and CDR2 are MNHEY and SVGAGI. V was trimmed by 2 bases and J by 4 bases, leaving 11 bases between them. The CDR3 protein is CASSYHKERTEAFF. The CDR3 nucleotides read TGTGCCAGCAGTTACCACAAGGAGCGCACTGAAGCTTTCTTT.

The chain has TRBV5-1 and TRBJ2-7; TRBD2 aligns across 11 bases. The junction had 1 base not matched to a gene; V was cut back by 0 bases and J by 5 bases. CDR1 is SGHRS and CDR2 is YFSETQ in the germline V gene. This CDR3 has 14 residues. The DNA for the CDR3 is TGCGCCAGCAGCTTGGTAGCGGGAGGGAACGAGCAGTACTTC. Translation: CASSLVAGGNEQYF.

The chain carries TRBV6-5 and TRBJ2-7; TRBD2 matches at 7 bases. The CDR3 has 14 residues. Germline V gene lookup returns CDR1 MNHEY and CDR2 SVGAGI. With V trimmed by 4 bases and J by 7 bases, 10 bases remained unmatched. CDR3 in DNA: TGTGCCAGCAGTTCCCGGGGGGTGGCGGAGGAGCAGTACTTC. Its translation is CASSSRGVAEEQYF.

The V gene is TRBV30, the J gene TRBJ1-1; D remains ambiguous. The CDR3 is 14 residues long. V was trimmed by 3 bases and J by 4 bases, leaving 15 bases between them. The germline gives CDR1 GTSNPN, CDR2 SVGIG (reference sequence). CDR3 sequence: CAWRGLGVGTEAFF. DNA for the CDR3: TGTGCCTGGAGGGGTCTCGGGGTGGGCACTGAAGCTTTCTTT.

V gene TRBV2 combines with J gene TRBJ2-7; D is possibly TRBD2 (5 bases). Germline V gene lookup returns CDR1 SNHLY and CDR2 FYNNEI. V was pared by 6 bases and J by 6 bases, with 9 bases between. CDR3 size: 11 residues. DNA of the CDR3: TGTGCCAGCAGCAAAGGGAGCGAGCAGTACTTC. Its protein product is CASSKGSEQYF.

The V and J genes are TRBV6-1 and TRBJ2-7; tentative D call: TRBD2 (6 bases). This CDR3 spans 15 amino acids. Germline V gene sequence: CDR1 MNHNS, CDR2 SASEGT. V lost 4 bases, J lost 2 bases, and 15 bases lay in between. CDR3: CASSGGGTFPYEQYF. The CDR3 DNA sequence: TGTGCCAGCAGTGGGGGCGGGACGTTCCCCTACGAGCAGTACTTC.

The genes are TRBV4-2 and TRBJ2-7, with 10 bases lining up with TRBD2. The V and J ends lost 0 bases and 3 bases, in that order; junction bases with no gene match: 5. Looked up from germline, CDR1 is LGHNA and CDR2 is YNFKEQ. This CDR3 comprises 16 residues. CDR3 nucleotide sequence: TGTGCCAGCAGCCAAGATTCGGCTAGCGGGAGCTACGAGCAGTACTTC. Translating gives CASSQDSASGSYEQYF.

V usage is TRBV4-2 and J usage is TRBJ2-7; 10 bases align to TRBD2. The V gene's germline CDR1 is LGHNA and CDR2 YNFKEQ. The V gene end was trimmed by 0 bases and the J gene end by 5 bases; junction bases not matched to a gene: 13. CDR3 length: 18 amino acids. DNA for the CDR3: TGTGCCAGCAGCCAAGATGGTAAGAGGCTAGCGGGAGTTAACGAGCAGTACTTC. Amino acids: CASSQDGKRLAGVNEQYF.

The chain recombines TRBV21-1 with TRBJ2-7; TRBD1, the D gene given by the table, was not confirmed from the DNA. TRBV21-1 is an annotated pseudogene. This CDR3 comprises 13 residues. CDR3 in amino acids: CASSIQGLVEQYF. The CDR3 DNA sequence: TGTGCCAGCAGCATCCAGGGGCTCGTCGAGCAGTACTTC.

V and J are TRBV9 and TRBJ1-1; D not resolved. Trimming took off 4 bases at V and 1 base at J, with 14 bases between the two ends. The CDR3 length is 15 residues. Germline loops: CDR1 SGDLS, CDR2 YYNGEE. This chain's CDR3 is CASSPRVGKNTEAFF. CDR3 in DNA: TGTGCCAGCAGCCCGAGGGTGGGTAAGAACACTGAAGCTTTCTTT.

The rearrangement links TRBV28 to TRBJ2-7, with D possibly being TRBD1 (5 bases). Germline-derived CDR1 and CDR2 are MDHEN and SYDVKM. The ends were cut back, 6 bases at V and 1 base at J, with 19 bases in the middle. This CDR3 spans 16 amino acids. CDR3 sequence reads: CASSPPGRVVSYEQYF. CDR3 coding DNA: TGTGCCAGCAGCCCCCCCGGCAGGGTGGTTTCCTACGAGCAGTACTTC. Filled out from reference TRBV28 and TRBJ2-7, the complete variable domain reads DVKVTQSSRYLVKRTGEKVFLECVQDMDHENMFWYRQDPGLGLRLIYFSYDVKMKEKGDIPEGYSVSREKKERFSLILESASTNQTSMYLCASSPPGRVVSYEQYFGPGTRLTVT.

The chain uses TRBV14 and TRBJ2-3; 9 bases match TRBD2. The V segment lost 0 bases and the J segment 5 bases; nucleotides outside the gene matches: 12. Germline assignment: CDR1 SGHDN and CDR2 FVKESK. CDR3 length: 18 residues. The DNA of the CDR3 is TGTGCCAGCAGCCAAGATTCGACTAGCGGTAACATAGGAGATACGCAGTATTTT. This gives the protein CASSQDSTSGNIGDTQYF.

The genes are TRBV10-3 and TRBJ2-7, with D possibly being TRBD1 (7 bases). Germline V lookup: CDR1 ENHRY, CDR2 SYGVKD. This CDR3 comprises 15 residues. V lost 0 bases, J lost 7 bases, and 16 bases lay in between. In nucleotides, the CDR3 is TGTGCCATCAGTGAGTCGGGGGACTCGACAGGGGAGCAGTACTTC. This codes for CAISESGDSTGEQYF.

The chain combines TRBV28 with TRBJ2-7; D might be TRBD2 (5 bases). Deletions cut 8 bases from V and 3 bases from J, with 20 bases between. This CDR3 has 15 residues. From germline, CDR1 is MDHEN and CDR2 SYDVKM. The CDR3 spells CASEPTADKLYEQYF. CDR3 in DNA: TGTGCCAGCGAACCCACAGCGGATAAACTCTACGAGCAGTACTTC.

The CDR3 here is CASSLGRNYEQYF. The DNA for the CDR3 is TGTGCCAGCAGCTTAGGGAGGAACTACGAGCAGTACTTC. The chain has TRBV5-6 and TRBJ2-7; the D gene is possibly TRBD2 (6 bases). Germline-derived CDR1 and CDR2 are SGHDT and YYEEEE. Trimming removed 2 bases from V and 3 bases from J, with 9 bases in between. The CDR3 runs to 13 residues.